This T cell receptor (beta chain) was identified during a study of blood T cell repertoires in COVID-19. At the level of the study: Researchers got acute and convalescent COVID-19 samples from the United States, Italy and Spain. T cells, B-cell-depleted T cells, or PBMCs provided the cDNA or gDNA that served as material.

The CDR3 covers 16 residues. V lost 0 bases and J 6 bases, leaving 15 bases between the germline ends. The germline CDR1 and CDR2 sequences are MNHEY and SMNVEV (reference sequence). Ten or more counts support this clone. Per the original data handling: Amplification of reference gene primers provided the estimated nucleated cell counts. Profiling relied on immunoSEQ multiplex PCR, and the TCRdb table lists in-frame clones only, not all of them. D and trimming were read from the DNA, whereas the V and J calls and clone size are those reported in that table. This sample has some 140,000 clones, with around 76% found just once.

The sequence derives from a man older than 75 with acute or convalescent COVID-19. Sequencing was carried out using peripheral blood. This chain uses TRBV27 with TRBJ2-1; tentatively, D is TRBD2 (7 bases). Written as DNA, the CDR3 is TGTGCCAGCAGTTTATCGCTGCGGGGGCGGGGCAATGAGCAGTTCTTC. Translation gives CASSLSLRGRGNEQFF.